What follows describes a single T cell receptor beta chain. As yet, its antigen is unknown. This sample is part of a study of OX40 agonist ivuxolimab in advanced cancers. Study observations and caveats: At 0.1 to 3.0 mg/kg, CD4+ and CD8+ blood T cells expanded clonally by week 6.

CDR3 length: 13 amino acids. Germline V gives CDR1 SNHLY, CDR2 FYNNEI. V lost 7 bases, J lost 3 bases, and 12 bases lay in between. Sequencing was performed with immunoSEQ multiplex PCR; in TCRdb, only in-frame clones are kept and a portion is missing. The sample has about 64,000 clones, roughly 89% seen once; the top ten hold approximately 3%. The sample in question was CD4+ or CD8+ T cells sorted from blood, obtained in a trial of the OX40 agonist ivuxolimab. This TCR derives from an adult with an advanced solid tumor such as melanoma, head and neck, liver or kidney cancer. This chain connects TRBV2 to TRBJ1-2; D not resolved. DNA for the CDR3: TGTGCCAGCATCAGGACCCGGGACTATGGCTACACCTTC. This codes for CASIRTRDYGYTF.